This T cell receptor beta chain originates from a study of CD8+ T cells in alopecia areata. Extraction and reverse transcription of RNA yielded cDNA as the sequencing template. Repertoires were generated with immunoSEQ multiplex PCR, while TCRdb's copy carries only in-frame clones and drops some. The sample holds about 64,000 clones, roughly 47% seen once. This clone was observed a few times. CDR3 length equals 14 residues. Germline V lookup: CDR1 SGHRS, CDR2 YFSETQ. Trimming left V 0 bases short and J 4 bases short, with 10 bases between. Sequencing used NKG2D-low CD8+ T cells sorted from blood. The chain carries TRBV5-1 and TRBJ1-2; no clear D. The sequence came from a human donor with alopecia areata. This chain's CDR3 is CASSLGEGSYGYTF. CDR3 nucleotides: TGCGCCAGCAGCTTGGGCGAGGGATCCTATGGCTACACCTTC.